Listed below are T cell receptor beta chains from one sample, sequenced in a study of cytomegalovirus exposure and HLA in healthy donors. The assay was immunoSEQ multiplex PCR, and TCRdb's table has in-frame clones only and misses some. The specimen's table records tens of thousands of clones. The sample consisted of PBMCs. These receptor sequences come from a woman aged 40 to 49 in good health and CMV-seronegative. CDR3s include the opening cysteine and the closing phenylalanine or tryptophan. The D gene is left open where the match is weak.

>TRBV6-1|14|TRBJ2-3|TRBD2
TGTGCCAGCAGAGAACTAGCGGGGGCAGATACGCAGTATTTT
CASRELAGADTQYF
>TRBV9|17|TRBJ2-5|TRBD2
TGTGCCAGCAGCGTGGGACTAGCGGGAACCTGGGGGGAGACCCAGTACTTC
CASSVGLAGTWGETQYF
>TRBV5-1|17|TRBJ2-7|TRBD2
TGCGCCAGCAGCTTGGGGGGGCGACTAGCGGTAGGCTACGAGCAGTACTTC
CASSLGGRLAVGYEQYF
>TRBV18|14|TRBJ1-6|TRBD1
TGTGCCAGCTCACCAGGACAGGTTGATTCACCCCTCCACTTT
CASSPGQVDSPLHF
>TRBV19|15|TRBJ2-7|TRBD1
TGTGCCAGTAGTATGGCCGACAGGGGACCCTACGAGCAGTACTTC
CASSMADRGPYEQYF
>TRBV9|8|TRBJ1-1|.
TGTGCCAGCAGGAGGACTTTCTTT
CASRRTFF
>TRBV7-8|14|TRBJ1-2|.
TGTGCCAGCAGCTTAAAGGCAGGGATCTATGGCTACACCTTC
CASSLKAGIYGYTF
>TRBV20-1|10|TRBJ2-5|.
TGCAGTGCTATACAAGAGACCCAGTACTTC
CSAIQETQYF
>TRBV18|11|TRBJ1-1|.
TGTGCCAGCCATCCCGGGAGTGAAGCTTTCTTT
CASHPGSEAFF
>TRBV28|18|TRBJ2-7|TRBD1
TGTGCCAGCAGTCCCCCGGACAGGGGCGAGAATATAATACACGAGCAGTACTTC
CASSPPDRGENIIHEQYF
>TRBV5-1|15|TRBJ1-4|TRBD1
TGCGCCAGCAGCTCCCGGGACAGCAAAAATGAAAAACTGTTTTTT
CASSSRDSKNEKLFF
>TRBV5-6|16|TRBJ1-6|.
TGTGCCAGCAGCTTGGCGCAGGGTTCCTATAATTCACCCCTCCACTTT
CASSLAQGSYNSPLHF
>TRBV29-1|16|TRBJ2-7|TRBD2
TGCAGCGTTGGCAGGGGGAGGGGACTAGCGGGAGACGAGCAGTACTTC
CSVGRGRGLAGDEQYF
>TRBV5-8|17|TRBJ2-6|.
TGTGCCAGCAGCTCCTGGGCGCGGGGCTCTGGGGCCAACGTCCTGACTTTC
CASSSWARGSGANVLTF
>TRBV4-1|16|TRBJ2-7|TRBD2
TGCGCCAGCAGCCAGGGGACTAGCTTGCTCTCCTACGAGCAGTACTTC
CASSQGTSLLSYEQYF
>TRBV4-2|17|TRBJ2-1|TRBD2
TGTGCCAGCAGCCAAGTACTGGCGGGAGGATCCGACAATGAGCAGTTCTTC
CASSQVLAGGSDNEQFF
>TRBV28|12|TRBJ1-1|.
TGTGCCAGCAGTTTCCAGAGGAGCGAAGCTTTCTTT
CASSFQRSEAFF
>TRBV25-1|14|TRBJ2-5|.
TGTGCCAGCAGTGACCTCGAGAGAGAGGAGACCCAGTACTTC
CASSDLEREETQYF
>TRBV5-1|16|TRBJ2-5|TRBD1
TGCGCCAGCAGCTACCCGGGACAGGTGGGCCAAGAGACCCAGTACTTC
CASSYPGQVGQETQYF
>TRBV20-1|11|TRBJ2-5|.
TGCAGTGCTTCCTCACTTGAGACCCAGTACTTC
CSASSLETQYF
>TRBV6-6|14|TRBJ1-4|.
TGTGCCAGCAGTTTCCCCGGGGATAATGAAAAACTGTTTTTT
CASSFPGDNEKLFF
>TRBV5-8|14|TRBJ1-2|.
TGTGCCAGCAGCTTGGGGGCACGATCCTATGGCTACACCTTC
CASSLGARSYGYTF
>TRBV9|16|TRBJ2-3|TRBD1
TGTGCCAGCAGCGTAGCGTCGGGACAGGGGGCGAGTAAGCAGTATTTT
CASSVASGQGASKQYF
>TRBV11-3|13|TRBJ2-1|.
TGTGCCAGCAGCTTAGGTACCTACAATGAGCAGTTCTTC
CASSLGTYNEQFF
>TRBV6-4|14|TRBJ1-6|.
TGTGCCAGCAGTGACGCACCAAACATCATACCCCTCCACTTT
CASSDAPNIIPLHF
>TRBV11-2|16|TRBJ1-3|.
TGTGCCAGCAGCTTAATCTACGACACCTCTGGAAACACCATATATTTT
CASSLIYDTSGNTIYF
>TRBV10-3|12|TRBJ2-7|TRBD1
TGTGCCATCAGCCTACAGGGGAGCGAGCAGTACTTC
CAISLQGSEQYF
>TRBV30|15|TRBJ1-6|TRBD1
TGTGCCGGGAGTGATCCCGGGACAGGGGGTTCACCCCTCCACTTT
CAGSDPGTGGSPLHF
>TRBV6-5|12|TRBJ2-7|TRBD1
TGTGCCAGCAGTACAGGGGGTTACGAGCAGTACTTC
CASSTGGYEQYF
>TRBV15|16|TRBJ1-1|TRBD1
TGTGCCACCAGCAGAGATTGGGACAGGGCCGGAGTGGAAGCTTTCTTT
CATSRDWDRAGVEAFF
>TRBV9|15|TRBJ2-3|TRBD1
TGTGCCAGCAGCCCGGGACAGGGGGCGACAGATACGCAGTATTTT
CASSPGQGATDTQYF
>TRBV4-2|16|TRBJ2-1|TRBD2
TGTGCCAGCAGCCTCTTGTACCGGGAGGAAGACAATGAGCAGTTCTTC
CASSLLYREEDNEQFF
>TRBV5-1|14|TRBJ1-5|TRBD1
TGCGCCAGCAGCCCGGGACAGGAGGATCAGCCCCAGCATTTT
CASSPGQEDQPQHF
>TRBV6-1|15|TRBJ2-4|TRBD1
TGTGCCAGCAGTGAAATGACAGGGGGAATATCATTTCAGTACTTC
CASSEMTGGISFQYF
>TRBV6-6|15|TRBJ1-3|.
TGTGCCAGCAGTTACTCTCAACACTCTGGAAACACCATATATTTT
CASSYSQHSGNTIYF
>TRBV19|17|TRBJ2-3|TRBD2
TGTGCCAGTAGTTTGCTAGCGGGAGGCCCAAGCACAGATACGCAGTATTTT
CASSLLAGGPSTDTQYF
>TRBV2|14|TRBJ1-2|TRBD1
TGTGCCAGCAAGGGACAGAGGTTTAACTATGGCTACACCTTC
CASKGQRFNYGYTF
>TRBV6-6|15|TRBJ1-5|.
TGTGCCAGCAGTACATCAGGGGTTAGCTCTCAGCCCCAGCATTTT
CASSTSGVSSQPQHF